The 9 T cell receptor beta chains reported below all come from one sample, sequenced in a study of T-cell memory formation after mild COVID-19. TCRdb used MiXCR to reprocess the 5' RACE reads, holding one entry per CDR3 protein. Of hundreds of thousands of distinct CDR3 sequences in the sample, 20% to 25% were seen once. The sequenced sample consisted of PBMCs or a T cell subset sorted from them (not recorded which). These TCRs come from an adult woman who had mild COVID-19 (a few samples of this study predate the infection). Cell type and time point are not known.

V is TRBV29-1 and J is TRBJ2-3, with D hard to call. The CDR3 totals 20 residues. Per germline, CDR1 SQVTM and CDR2 ANQGSEA. Trimming stripped 8 bases from V and 2 bases from J, with 35 bases between. CDR3: CSLLILKSTGFGLYTDTQYF. The CDR3 region has the DNA TGCAGCCTGTTAATCCTTAAAAGCACCGGCTTCGGGCTTTACACAGATACGCAGTATTTT.

The chain combines TRBV6-5 with TRBJ2-6, with D perhaps matching TRBD1 (5 bases). CDR3 length equals 15 residues. Germline loops: CDR1 MNHEY, CDR2 SVGAGI. Trimming left V 7 bases short and J 2 bases short, with 12 bases between. The CDR3 DNA sequence: TGTGCCAGCAAGACAGAGCCCACTGGGGCCAACGTCCTGACTTTC. The encoded protein is CASKTEPTGANVLTF.

The rearrangement joins TRBV21-1 to TRBJ2-5; the DNA was not compared with TRBD2, the D call given in the table. TRBV21-1 is marked as a pseudogene. CDR3 length equals 11 residues. CDR3 sequence: CASSKAQREDF. DNA for the CDR3: TGTGCCAGCAGCAAAGCCCAGCGGGAGGACTTC.

The chain carries TRBV9 and TRBJ2-2; either TRBD1 or TRBD2 may fit D (5 bases each). Germline V gene data show CDR1 as SGDLS and CDR2 as YYNGEE. Trimming removed 2 bases from V and 3 bases from J, with 11 bases in between. The CDR3 contains 15 residues. CDR3 region: CASSVGTWDTGELFF. CDR3 sequence (DNA): TGTGCCAGCAGCGTCGGGACCTGGGACACCGGGGAGCTGTTTTTT.

The chain combines TRBV5-4 with TRBJ2-7; D uncertain. Trimming left V 3 bases short and J 0 bases short, with 10 bases between. Germline CDR1 SGHNT, CDR2 YYREEE (reference sequence). This CDR3 is built from 14 residues. The CDR3 nucleotides read TGTGCCAGCAGCTACCAGACACCCTCCTACGAGCAGTACTTC. As protein: CASSYQTPSYEQYF.

This clonotype has a handful of counts. V is TRBV7-9 and J is TRBJ2-3; 10 bases map to TRBD2. The CDR3 length is 17 residues. V lost 1 base and J lost 6; bases outside the gene matches: 10. Per the germline V gene, CDR1 is SEHNR and CDR2 is FQNEAQ (reference sequence). The CDR3 sequence: CASSLVGKEREGDTQYF. The CDR3 nucleotides are TGTGCCAGCAGCTTAGTCGGAAAGGAGCGGGAGGGCGATACGCAGTATTTT.

This clonotype has only a few counts. V usage is TRBV5-1 and J usage is TRBJ2-2; TRBD2 matches 14 bases. Germline CDR1 reads SGHRS; CDR2 reads YFSETQ. The CDR3 runs to 20 residues. V shed 2 bases and J 4 bases; nucleotides not matched to a gene: 13. This chain's CDR3 is CASSFGYPGLAGAGTGELFF. The CDR3 DNA is TGCGCCAGCAGCTTCGGTTATCCGGGACTAGCGGGAGCGGGCACCGGGGAGCTGTTTTTT.

This clonotype was seen many times. The chain carries TRBV7-8 and TRBJ1-5; TRBD1 aligns across 7 bases. CDR3 length: 16 amino acids. Trimming removed 5 bases from V and 0 bases from J; junction bases left unmatched: 7. The germline V gene has CDR1 SGHVS and CDR2 FQNEAQ. The CDR3: CASSGYRDSSNQPQHF. Written as DNA, the CDR3 is TGTGCCAGCAGCGGATACCGGGACAGTAGCAATCAGCCCCAGCATTTT.

The chain links TRBV20-1 to TRBJ1-1; D unresolved. With 6 bases removed from V and 2 bases from J, the gap between germline ends came to 13 bases. Germline CDR1 reads DFQATT; CDR2 reads SNEGSKA (reference sequence). The CDR3 length is 13 residues. The CDR3 DNA sequence: TGCAGTGCCCTAGGAGGTCCCAACACTGAAGCTTTCTTT. This translates into CSALGGPNTEAFF.